This T cell receptor beta chain was captured by sequencing in a study of beta chain features in type 1 diabetes. On the study more broadly: Patients did not differ from healthy donors in age, gender or cell yield. Analysis included 100 million to 140 million sorted cells drawn from all samples. Study-level points and caveats: It was among patients, rather than healthy donors, that naive, central memory and Treg TCRB repertoires appeared more similar. Significant though moderate, a shortening of TCRB CDR3s appeared in all four CD4+ subsets of Type 1 diabetes patients.

Expressed TCRB transcripts were sequenced because the isolated RNA had all been reverse transcribed beforehand. Generated by immunoSEQ multiplex PCR, the TCRdb table keeps only in-frame clones and is missing some. Of under 300,000 clones in the sample, 27% were seen once. After removal of 7 bases from V and 0 bases from J, the junction contained 3 bases not matched to a gene. The CDR3 length is 14 residues. Germline V gene data show CDR1 as LNHDA and CDR2 as SQIVND (reference sequence). Notes on this clone: Its antigen is not identified. The sample holds other DNA sequences that translate to the same CDR3.

This receptor was taken from a man aged 25 to 40 in good health. V and J are TRBV19 and TRBJ2-1; 7 nucleotides agree with TRBD1. The sequenced material came from central memory CD4+ T cells from blood. This CDR3 is CASTGDSSYNEQFF. As DNA, the CDR3 is TGTGCCAGTACCGGGGACAGCTCCTACAATGAGCAGTTCTTC. The entire variable domain, with the rest obtained from reference TRBV19 and TRBJ2-1, is as follows: DGGITQSPKYLFRKEGQNVTLSCEQNLNHDAMYWYRQDPGQGLRLIYYSQIVNDFQKGDIAEGYSVSREKKESFPLTVTSAQKNPTAFYLCASTGDSSYNEQFFGPGTRLTVL.